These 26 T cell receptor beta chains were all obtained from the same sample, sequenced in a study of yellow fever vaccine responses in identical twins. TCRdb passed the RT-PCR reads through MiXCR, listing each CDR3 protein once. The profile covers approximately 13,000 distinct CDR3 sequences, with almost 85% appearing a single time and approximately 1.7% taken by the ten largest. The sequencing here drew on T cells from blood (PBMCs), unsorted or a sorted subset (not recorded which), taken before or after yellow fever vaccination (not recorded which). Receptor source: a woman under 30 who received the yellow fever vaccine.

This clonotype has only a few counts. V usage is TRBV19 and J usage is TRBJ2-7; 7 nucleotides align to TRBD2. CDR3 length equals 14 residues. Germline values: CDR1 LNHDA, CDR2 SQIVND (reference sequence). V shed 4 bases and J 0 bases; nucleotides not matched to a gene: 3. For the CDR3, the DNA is TGTGCCAGTAGTACCCAGCGGGACTCCTACGAGCAGTACTTC. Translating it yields CASSTQRDSYEQYF.

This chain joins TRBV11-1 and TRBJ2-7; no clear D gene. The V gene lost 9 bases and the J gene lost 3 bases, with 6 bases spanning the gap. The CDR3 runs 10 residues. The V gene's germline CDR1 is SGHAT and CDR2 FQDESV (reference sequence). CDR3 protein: CASGDYEQYF. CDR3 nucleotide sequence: TGTGCCAGTGGTGACTACGAGCAGTACTTC.

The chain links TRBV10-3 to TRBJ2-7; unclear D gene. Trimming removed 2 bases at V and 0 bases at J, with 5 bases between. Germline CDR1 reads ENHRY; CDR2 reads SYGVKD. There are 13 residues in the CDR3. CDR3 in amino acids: CAISEGSSYEQYF. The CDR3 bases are TGTGCCATCAGTGAGGGCAGCTCCTACGAGCAGTACTTC.

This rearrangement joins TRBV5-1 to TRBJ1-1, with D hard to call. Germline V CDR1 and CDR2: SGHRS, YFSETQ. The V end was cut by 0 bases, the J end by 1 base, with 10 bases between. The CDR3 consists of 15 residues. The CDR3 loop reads CASSLALTPNTEAFF. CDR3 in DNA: TGCGCCAGCAGCTTGGCTCTCACCCCGAACACTGAAGCTTTCTTT.

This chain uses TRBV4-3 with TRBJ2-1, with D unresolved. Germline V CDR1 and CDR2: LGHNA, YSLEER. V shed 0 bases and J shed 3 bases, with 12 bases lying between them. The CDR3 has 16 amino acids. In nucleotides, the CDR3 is TGCGCCAGCAGCCAAGATTTTCAGTCGTTCTACAATGAGCAGTTCTTC. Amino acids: CASSQDFQSFYNEQFF.

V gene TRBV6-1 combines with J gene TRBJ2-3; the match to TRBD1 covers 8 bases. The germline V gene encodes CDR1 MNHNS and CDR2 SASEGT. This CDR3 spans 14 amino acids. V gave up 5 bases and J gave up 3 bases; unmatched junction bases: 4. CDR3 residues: CASSPDRATDTQYF. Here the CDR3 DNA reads TGTGCCAGCAGTCCGGACAGGGCGACAGATACGCAGTATTTT.

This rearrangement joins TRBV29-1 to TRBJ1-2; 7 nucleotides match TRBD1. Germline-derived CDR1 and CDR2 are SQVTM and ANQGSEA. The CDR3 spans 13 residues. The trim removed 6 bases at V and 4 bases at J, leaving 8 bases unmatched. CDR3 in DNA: TGCAGCGTCCCAAGCGACAGGGCCTATGGCTACACCTTC. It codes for CSVPSDRAYGYTF.

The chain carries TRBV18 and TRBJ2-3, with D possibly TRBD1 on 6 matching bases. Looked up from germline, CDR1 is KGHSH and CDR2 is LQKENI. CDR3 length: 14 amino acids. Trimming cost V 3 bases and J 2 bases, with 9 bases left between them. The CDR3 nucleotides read TGTGCCAGCTCACCTACAGGGACCACAGATACGCAGTATTTT. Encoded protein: CASSPTGTTDTQYF.

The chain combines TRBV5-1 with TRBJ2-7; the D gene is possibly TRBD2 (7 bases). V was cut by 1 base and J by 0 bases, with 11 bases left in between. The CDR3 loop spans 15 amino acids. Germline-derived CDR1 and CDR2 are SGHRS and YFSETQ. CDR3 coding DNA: TGCGCCAGCAGCTTGTGGGGGGGCAGCTCCTACGAGCAGTACTTC. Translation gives CASSLWGGSSYEQYF.

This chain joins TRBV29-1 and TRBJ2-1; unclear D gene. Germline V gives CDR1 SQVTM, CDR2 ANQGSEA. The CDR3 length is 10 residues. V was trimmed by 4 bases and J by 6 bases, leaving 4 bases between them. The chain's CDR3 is CSVASNEQFF. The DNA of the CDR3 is TGCAGCGTTGCTAGCAATGAGCAGTTCTTC.

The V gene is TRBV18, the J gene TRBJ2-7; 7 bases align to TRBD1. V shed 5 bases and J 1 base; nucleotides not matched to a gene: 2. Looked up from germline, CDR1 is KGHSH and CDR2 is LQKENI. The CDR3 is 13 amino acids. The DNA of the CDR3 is TGTGCCAGCTCAGACAGGGTTTCCTACGAGCAGTACTTC. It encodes CASSDRVSYEQYF.

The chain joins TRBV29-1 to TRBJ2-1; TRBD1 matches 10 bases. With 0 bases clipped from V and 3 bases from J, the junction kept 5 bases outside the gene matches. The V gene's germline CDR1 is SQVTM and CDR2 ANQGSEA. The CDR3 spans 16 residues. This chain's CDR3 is CSVEDQDRGFYNEQFF. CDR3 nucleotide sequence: TGCAGCGTTGAAGACCAGGACAGGGGGTTCTACAATGAGCAGTTCTTC.

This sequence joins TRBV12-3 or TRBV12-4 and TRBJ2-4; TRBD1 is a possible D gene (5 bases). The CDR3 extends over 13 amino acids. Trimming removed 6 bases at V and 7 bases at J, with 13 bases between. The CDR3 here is CASSYRGQNIQYF. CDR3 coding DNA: TGTGCCAGCAGCTATAGGGGTCAGAACATTCAGTACTTC.

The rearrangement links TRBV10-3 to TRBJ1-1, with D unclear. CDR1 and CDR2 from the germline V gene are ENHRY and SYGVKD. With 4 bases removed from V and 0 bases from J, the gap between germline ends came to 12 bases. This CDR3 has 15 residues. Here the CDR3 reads CAISVIPQVNTEAFF. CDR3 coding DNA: TGTGCCATCAGTGTCATCCCTCAGGTGAACACTGAAGCTTTCTTT.

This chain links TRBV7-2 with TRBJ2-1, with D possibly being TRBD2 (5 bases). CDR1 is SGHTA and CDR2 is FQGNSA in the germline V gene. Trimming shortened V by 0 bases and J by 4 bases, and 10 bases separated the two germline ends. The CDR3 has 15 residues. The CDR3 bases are TGTGCCAGCAGCTTAGCCGGACTGTTATACAATGAGCAGTTCTTC. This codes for CASSLAGLLYNEQFF.

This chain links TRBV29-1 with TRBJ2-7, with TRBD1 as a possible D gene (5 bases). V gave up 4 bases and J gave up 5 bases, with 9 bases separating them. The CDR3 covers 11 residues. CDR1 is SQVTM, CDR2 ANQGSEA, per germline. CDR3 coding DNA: TGCAGCGTTGGAGTAGGGGACGAGCAGTACTTC. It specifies CSVGVGDEQYF.

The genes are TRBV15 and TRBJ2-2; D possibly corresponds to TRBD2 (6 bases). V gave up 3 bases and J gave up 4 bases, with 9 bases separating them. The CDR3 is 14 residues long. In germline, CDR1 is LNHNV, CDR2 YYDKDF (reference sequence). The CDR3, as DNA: TGTGCCACCAGCAGTGGGGGGTTCACCGGGGAGCTGTTTTTT. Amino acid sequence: CATSSGGFTGELFF.

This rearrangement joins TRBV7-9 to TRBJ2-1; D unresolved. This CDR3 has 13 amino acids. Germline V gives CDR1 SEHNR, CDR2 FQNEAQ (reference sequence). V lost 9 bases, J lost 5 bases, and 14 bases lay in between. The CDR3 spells CASNWESNNEQFF. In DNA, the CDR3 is TGTGCCAGTAACTGGGAATCGAACAATGAGCAGTTCTTC.

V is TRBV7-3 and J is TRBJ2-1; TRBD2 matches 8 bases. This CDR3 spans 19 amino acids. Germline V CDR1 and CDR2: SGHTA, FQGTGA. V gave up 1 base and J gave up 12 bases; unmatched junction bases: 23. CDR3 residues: CASSLSSFRVRTSTWGQFF. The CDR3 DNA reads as TGTGCCAGCAGCTTAAGTTCTTTTCGTGTCCGGACTAGCACTTGGGGGCAGTTCTTC.

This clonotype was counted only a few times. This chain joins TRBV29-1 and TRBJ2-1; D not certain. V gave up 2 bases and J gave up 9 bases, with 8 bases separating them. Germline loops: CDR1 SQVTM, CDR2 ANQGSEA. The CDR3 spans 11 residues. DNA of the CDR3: TGCAGCGTTGAATCTCTCCTTGAGCAGTTCTTC. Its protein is CSVESLLEQFF.

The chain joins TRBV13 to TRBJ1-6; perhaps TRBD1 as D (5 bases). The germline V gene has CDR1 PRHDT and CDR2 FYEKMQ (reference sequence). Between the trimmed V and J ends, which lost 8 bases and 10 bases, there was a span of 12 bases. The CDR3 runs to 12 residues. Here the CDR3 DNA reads TGTGCCAGCCGGGACGGATGGTCACCCCTCCACTTT. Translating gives CASRDGWSPLHF.

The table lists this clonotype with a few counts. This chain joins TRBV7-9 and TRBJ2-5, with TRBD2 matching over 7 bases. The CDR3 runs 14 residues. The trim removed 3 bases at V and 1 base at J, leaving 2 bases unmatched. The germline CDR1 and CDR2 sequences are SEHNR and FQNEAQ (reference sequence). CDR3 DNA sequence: TGTGCCAGCAGCTTCACGGGGGGCCAAGAGACCCAGTACTTC. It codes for CASSFTGGQETQYF. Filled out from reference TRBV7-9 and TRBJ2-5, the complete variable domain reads DTGVSQNPRHKITKRGQNVTFRCDPISEHNRLYWYRQTLGQGPEFLTYFQNEAQLEKSRLLSDRFSAERPKGSFSTLEIQRTEQGDSAMYLCASSFTGGQETQYFGPGTRLLVL.

CDR3: CASSSYGGYEQYF. The CDR3 bases are TGTGCCAGCAGCTCCTACGGAGGGTACGAGCAGTACTTC. The chain employs TRBV7-9 and TRBJ2-7, with D possibly TRBD2 on 6 matching bases. Germline V gene sequence: CDR1 SEHNR, CDR2 FQNEAQ (reference sequence). CDR3 size: 13 residues. Deletions cut 4 bases from V and 4 bases from J, with 11 bases between.

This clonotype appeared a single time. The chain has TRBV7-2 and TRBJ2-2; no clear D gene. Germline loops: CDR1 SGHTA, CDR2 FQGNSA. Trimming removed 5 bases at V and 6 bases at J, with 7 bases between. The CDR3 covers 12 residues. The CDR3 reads CASSRPAGELFF. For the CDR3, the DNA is TGTGCCAGCAGCCGACCGGCCGGGGAGCTGTTTTTT.

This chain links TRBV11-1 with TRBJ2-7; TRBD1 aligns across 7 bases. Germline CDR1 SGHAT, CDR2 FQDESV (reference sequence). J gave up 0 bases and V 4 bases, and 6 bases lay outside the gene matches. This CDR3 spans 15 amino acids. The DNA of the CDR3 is TGTGCCAGCAGCTCACAGGGGAATCCCTCCTACGAGCAGTACTTC. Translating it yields CASSSQGNPSYEQYF.

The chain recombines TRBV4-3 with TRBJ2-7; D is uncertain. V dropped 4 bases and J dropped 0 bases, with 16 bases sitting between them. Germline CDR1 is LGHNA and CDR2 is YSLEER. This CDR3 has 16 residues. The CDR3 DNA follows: TGCGCCAGCAGCCGAAACAGTCAGCAAAGCTCCTACGAGCAGTACTTC. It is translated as CASSRNSQQSSYEQYF.